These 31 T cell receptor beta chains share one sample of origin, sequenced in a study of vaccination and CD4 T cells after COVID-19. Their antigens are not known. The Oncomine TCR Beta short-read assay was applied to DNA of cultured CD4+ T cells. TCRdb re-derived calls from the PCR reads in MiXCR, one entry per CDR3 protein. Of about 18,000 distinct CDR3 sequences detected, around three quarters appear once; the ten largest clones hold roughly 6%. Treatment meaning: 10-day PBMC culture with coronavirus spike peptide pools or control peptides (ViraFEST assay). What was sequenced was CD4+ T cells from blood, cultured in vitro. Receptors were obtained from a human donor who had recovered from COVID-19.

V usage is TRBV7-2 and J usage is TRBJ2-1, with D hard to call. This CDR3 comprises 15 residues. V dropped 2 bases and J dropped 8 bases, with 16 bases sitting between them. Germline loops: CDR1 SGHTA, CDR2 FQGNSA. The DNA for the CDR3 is TGTGCCAGCAGCTTATCGGCCTACCCCAGCGATGAGCAGTTCTTC. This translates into CASSLSAYPSDEQFF.

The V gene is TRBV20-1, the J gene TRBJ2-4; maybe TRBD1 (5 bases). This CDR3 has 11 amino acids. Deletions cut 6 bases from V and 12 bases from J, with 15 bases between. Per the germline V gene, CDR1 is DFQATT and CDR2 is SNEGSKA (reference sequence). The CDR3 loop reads CSAPQQATQYF. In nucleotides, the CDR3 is TGCAGTGCCCCACAACAGGCTACTCAGTACTTC.

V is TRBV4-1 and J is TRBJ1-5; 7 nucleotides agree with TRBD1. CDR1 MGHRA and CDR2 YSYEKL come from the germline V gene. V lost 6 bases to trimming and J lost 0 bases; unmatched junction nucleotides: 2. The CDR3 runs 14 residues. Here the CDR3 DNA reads TGCGCCAGCAGGGACAGGTATAGCAATCAGCCCCAGCATTTT. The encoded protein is CASRDRYSNQPQHF.

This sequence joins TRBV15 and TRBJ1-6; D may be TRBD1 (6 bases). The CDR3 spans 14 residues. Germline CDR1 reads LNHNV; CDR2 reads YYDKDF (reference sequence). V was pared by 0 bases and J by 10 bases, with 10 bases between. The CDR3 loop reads CATSRDPQGSPLHF. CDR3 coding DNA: TGTGCCACCAGCAGAGATCCACAGGGATCACCCCTCCACTTT.

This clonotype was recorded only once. In nucleotides, the CDR3 is TGCAGTGCACAGGGGTCCTCCTACAATGAGCAGTTCTTC. Protein: CSAQGSSYNEQFF. V is TRBV20-1 and J is TRBJ2-1; 7 nucleotides match TRBD1. The J segment lost 0 bases and the V segment lost 6 bases, leaving 2 bases of the junction unmatched. CDR3 length equals 13 residues. Germline lookup yields CDR1 DFQATT and CDR2 SNEGSKA (reference sequence).

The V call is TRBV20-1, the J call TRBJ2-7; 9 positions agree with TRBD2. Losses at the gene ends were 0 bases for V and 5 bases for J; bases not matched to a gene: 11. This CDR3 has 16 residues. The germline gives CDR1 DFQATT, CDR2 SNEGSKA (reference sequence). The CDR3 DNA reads TGCAGTGCTAGAGATACAGGGAGCGGGGGGTCGAACGAGCAGTACTTC. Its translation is CSARDTGSGGSNEQYF.

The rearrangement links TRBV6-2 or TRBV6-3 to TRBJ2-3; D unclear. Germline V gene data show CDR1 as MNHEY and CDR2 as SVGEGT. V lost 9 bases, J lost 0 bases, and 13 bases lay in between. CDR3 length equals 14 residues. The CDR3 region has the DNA TGTGCCAGTAAGGGCTGGGAAAGCACAGATACGCAGTATTTT. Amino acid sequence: CASKGWESTDTQYF.

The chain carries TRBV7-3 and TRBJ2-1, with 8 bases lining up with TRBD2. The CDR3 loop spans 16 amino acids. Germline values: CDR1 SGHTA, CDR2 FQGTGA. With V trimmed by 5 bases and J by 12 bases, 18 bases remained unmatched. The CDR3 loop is CASSPFKAGARGRQFF. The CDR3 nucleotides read TGTGCCAGCAGCCCGTTTAAAGCGGGAGCCCGGGGCCGGCAGTTCTTC.

In nucleotides, the CDR3 is TGTGCCAGCAGCTTAGAAACAGCCCAACCGCCCCAGTACTTC. It translates to CASSLETAQPPQYF. The rearrangement links TRBV7-9 to TRBJ2-7; D is uncertain. Germline-derived CDR1 and CDR2 are SEHNR and FQNEAQ (reference sequence). This CDR3 contains 14 residues. The V gene lost 1 base and the J gene lost 10 bases, with 17 bases spanning the gap.

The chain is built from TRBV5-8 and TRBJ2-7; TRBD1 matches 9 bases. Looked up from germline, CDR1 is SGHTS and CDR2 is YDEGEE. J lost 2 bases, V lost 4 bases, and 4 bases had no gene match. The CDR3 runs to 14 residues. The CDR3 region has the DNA TGTGCCAGCAGCGTCGGACAGGGGCCCTACGAGCAGTACTTC. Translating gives CASSVGQGPYEQYF.

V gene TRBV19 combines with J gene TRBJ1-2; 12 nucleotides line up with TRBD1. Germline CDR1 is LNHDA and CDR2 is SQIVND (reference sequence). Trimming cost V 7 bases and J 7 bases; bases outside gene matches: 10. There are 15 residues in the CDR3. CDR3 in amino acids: CASNPGGTGGSGYTF. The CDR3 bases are TGTGCCAGTAATCCTGGGGGGACAGGGGGCAGTGGCTACACCTTC.

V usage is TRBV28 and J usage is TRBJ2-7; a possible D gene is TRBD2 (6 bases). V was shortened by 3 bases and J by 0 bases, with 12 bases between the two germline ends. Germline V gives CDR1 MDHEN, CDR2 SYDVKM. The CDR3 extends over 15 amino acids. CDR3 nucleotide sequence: TGTGCCAGCAGTTTGGCAGCGGGTAGCTCCTACGAGCAGTACTTC. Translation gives CASSLAAGSSYEQYF.

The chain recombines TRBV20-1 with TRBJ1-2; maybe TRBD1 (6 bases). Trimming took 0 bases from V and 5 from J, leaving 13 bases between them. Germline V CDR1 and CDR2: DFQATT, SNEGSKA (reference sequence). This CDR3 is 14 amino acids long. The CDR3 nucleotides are TGCAGTGCTAGAGATCCGGGGGCCCTTTATGGCTACACCTTC. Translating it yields CSARDPGALYGYTF.

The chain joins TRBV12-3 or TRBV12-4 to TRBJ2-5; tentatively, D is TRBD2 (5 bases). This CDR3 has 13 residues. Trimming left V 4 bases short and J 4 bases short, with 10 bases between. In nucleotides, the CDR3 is TGTGCCAGCAGTTCTCAACTAGGAGAGACCCAGTACTTC. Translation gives CASSSQLGETQYF.

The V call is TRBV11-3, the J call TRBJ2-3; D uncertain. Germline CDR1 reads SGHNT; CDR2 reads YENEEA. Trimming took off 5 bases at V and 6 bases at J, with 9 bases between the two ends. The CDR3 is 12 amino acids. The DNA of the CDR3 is TGTGCCAGCAGCCCCCGAGCGGATACGCAGTATTTT. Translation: CASSPRADTQYF.

The CDR3 spells CSAGRDRAQETQYF. The CDR3 DNA reads as TGCAGTGCTGGTAGAGACAGAGCCCAAGAGACCCAGTACTTC. V usage is TRBV20-1 and J usage is TRBJ2-5; the D gene is possibly TRBD1 (5 bases). Trimming shortened V by 5 bases and J by 1 base, and 14 bases separated the two germline ends. CDR1 and CDR2 (germline): DFQATT, SNEGSKA (reference sequence). The CDR3 runs 14 residues.

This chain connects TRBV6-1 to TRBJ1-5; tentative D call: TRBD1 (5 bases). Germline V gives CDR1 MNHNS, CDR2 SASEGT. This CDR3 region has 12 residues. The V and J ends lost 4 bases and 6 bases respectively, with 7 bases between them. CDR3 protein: CASSGGGQPQHF. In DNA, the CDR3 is TGTGCCAGCAGTGGTGGGGGTCAGCCCCAGCATTTT.

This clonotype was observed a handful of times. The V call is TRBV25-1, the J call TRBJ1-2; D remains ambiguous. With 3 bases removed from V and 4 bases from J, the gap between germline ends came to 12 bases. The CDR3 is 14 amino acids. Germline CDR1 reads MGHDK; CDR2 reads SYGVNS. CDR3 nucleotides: TGTGCCAGCAGTGACTTAAACCCCCCCTATGGCTACACCTTC. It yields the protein CASSDLNPPYGYTF.

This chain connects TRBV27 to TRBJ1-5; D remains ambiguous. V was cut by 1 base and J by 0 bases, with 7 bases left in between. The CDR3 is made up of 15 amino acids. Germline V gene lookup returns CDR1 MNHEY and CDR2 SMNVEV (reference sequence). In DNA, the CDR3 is TGTGCCAGCAGTTTATATCAGAATAGCAATCAGCCCCAGCATTTT. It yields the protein CASSLYQNSNQPQHF.

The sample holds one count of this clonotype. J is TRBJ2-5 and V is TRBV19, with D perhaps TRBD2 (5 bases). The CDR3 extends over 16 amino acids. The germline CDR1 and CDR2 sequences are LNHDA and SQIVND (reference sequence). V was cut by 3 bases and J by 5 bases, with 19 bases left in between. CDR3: CASSMGGSAAQETQYF. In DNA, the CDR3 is TGTGCCAGTAGTATGGGCGGGTCAGCAGCCCAGGAGACCCAGTACTTC.

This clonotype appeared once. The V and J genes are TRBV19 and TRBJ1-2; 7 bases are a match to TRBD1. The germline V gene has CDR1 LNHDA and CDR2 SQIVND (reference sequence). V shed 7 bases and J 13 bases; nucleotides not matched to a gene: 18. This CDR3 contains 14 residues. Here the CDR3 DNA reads TGTGCCAGTACCCAACGGGGGACAGCTCCTTATTCCACCTTC. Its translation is CASTQRGTAPYSTF.

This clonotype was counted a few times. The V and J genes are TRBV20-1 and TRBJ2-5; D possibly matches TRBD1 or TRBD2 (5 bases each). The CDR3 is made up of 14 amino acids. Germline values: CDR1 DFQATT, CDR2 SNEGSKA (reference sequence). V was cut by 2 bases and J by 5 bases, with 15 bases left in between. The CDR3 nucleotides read TGCAGTGCTAGACGGGGCAGTCCCGGGGAGACCCAGTACTTC. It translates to CSARRGSPGETQYF.

The CDR3: CASRGGAGNTEAFF. The DNA for the CDR3 is TGTGCCAGCAGGGGGGGGGCCGGGAACACTGAAGCTTTCTTT. V gene TRBV7-9 combines with J gene TRBJ1-1; D may be TRBD1 (6 bases). The germline V gene has CDR1 SEHNR and CDR2 FQNEAQ (reference sequence). Trimming removed 6 bases from V and 1 base from J, with 12 bases in between. This CDR3 contains 14 residues.

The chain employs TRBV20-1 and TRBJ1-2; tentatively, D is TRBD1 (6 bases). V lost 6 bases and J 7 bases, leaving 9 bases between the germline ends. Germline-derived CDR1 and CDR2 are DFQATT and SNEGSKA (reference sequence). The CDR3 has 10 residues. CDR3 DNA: TGCAGTGCCAAGGGGGGTGGCTACACCTTC. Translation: CSAKGGGYTF.

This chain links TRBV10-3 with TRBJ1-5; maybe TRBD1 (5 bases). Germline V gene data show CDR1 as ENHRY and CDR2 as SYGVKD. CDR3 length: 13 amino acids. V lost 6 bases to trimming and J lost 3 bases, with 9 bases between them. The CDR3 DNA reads TGTGCCATCAGGGGGGACCTCAATCAGCCCCAGCATTTT. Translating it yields CAIRGDLNQPQHF.

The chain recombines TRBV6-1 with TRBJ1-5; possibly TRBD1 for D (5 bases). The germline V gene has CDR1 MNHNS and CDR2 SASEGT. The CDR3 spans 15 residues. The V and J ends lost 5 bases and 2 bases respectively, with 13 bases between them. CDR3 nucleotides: TGTGCCAGCAGTCAGACGCCGGGGGGCAATCAGCCCCAGCATTTT. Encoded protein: CASSQTPGGNQPQHF.

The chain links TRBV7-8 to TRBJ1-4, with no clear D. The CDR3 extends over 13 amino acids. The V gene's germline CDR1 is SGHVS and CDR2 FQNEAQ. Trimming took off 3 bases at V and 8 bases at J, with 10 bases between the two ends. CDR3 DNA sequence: TGTGCCAGCAGCTTTTCTTTCCTAGAAAAACTGTTTTTT. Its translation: CASSFSFLEKLFF.

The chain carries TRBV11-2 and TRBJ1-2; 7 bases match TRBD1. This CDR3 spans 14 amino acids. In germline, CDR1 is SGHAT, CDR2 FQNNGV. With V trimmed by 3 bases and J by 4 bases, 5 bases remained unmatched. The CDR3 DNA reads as TGTGCCAGCAGCTTGGGACAGACCCTCTATGGCTACACCTTC. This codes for CASSLGQTLYGYTF.

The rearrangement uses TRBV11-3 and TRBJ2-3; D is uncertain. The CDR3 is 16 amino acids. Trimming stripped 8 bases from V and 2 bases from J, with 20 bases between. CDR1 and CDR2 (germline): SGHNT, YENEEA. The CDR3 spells CASSSGRTSVTDTQYF. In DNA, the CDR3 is TGTGCCAGCTCATCAGGCAGGACGAGTGTCACAGATACGCAGTATTTT. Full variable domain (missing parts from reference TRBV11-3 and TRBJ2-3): EAGVVQSPRYKIIEKKQPVAFWCNPISGHNTLYWYLQNLGQGPELLIRYENEEAVDDSQLPKDRFSAERLKGVDSTLKIQPAELGDSAVYLCASSSGRTSVTDTQYFGPGTRLTVL.

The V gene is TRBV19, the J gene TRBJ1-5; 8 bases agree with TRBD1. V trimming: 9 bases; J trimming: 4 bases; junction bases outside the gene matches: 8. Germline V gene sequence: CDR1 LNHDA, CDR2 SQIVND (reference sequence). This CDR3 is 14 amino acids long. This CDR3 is CARKGQGANQPQHF. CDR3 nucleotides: TGTGCCAGAAAAGGGCAGGGGGCGAATCAGCCCCAGCATTTT.

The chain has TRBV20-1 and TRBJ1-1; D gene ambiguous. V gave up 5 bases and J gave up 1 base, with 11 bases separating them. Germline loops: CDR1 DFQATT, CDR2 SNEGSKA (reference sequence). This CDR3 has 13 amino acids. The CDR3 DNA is TGCAGTGCTGACCCGGCAGCGAACACTGAAGCTTTCTTT. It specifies CSADPAANTEAFF.